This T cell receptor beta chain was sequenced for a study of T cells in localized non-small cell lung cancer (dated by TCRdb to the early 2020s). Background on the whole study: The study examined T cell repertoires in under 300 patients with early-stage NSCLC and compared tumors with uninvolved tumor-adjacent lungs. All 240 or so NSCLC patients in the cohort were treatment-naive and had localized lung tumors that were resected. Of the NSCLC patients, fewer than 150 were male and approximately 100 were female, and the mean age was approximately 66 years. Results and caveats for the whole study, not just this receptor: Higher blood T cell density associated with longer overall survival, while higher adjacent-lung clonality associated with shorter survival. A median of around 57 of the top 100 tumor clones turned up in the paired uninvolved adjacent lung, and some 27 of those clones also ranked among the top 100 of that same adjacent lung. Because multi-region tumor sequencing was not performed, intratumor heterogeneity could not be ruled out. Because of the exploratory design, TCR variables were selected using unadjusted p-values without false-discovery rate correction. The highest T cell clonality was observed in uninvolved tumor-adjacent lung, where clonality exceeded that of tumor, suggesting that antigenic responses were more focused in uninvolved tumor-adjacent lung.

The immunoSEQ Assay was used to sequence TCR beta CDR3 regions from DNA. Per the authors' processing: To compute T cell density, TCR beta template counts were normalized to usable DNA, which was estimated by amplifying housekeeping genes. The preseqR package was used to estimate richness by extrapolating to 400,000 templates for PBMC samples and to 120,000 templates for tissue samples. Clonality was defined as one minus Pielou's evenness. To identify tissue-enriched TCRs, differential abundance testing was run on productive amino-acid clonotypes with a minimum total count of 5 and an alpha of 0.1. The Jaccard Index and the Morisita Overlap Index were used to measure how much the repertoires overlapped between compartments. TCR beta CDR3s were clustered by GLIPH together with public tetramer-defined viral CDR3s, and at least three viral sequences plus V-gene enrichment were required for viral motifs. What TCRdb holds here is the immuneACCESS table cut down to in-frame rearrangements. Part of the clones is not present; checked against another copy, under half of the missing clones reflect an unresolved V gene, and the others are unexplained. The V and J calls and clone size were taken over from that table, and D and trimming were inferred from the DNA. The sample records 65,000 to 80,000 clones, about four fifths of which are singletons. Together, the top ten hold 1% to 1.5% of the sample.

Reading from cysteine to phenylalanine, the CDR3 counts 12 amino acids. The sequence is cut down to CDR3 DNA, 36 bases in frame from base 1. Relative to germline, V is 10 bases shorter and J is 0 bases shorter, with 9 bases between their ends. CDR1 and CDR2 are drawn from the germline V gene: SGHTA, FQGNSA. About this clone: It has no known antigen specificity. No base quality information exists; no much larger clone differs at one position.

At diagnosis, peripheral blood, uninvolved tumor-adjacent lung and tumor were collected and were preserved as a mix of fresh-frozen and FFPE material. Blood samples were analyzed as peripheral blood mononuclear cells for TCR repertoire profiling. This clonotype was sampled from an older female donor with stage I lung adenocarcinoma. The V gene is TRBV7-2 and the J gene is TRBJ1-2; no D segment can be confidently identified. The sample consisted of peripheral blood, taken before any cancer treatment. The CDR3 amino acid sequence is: CATLGPNYGYTF. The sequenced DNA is TGTGCCACCCTAGGGCCTAACTATGGCTACACCTTC.